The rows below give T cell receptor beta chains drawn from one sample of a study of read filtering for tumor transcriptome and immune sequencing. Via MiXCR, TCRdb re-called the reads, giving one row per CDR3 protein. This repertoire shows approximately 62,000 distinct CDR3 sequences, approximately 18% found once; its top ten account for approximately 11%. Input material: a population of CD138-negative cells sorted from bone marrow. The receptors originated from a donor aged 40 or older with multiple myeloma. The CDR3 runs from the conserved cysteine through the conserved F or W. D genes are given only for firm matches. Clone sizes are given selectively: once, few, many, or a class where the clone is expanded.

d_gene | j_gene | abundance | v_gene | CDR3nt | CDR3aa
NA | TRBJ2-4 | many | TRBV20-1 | TGCAGTGCTAGGGCCGCTACGGGCATTCAGTACTTC | CSARAATGIQYF
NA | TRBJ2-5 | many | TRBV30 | TGTGCCTGGAAACTGCAAGAGACCCAGTACTTC | CAWKLQETQYF
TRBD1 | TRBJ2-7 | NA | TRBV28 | TGTGCCAGCACTTACCCGGGACAGGGTAAGAACGTGCAGTACTTC | CASTYPGQGKNVQYF
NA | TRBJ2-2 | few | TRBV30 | TGTGCCTGGAAGGTACACACCGGGGAGCTGTTTTTT | CAWKVHTGELFF
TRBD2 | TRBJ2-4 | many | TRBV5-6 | TGTGCCAGCAGCTTGGGGCCTAGCGGGAGTGTTGCCAAAAACATTCAGTACTTC | CASSLGPSGSVAKNIQYF
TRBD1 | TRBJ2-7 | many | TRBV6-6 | TGTGCCAGCAGTCCTAACACGGACAGGGTCTACGAGCAGTACTTC | CASSPNTDRVYEQYF
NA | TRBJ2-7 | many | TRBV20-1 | TGCAGTGCTAGTGGGGTCAGCACCTACGAGCAGTACTTC | CSASGVSTYEQYF
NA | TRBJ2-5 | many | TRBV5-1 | TGCGCCAGCAGCGGCCGGGACCGAGTTCAAGAGACCCAGTACTTC | CASSGRDRVQETQYF
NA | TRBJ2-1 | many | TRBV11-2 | TGTGCCAGCAGCTTAGTTGGCGCCTACAATGAGCAGTTCTTC | CASSLVGAYNEQFF
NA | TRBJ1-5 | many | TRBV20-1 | TGCAGTGCTACAAACTTCAATCAGCCCCAGCATTTT | CSATNFNQPQHF
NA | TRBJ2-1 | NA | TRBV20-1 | TGCAGTGCTAGAGATCAGGGGGGGGCTAGCCCCTACAATGAGCAGTTCTTC | CSARDQGGASPYNEQFF
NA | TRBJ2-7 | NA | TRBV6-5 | TGTGCCAGCAGTAGGGGAGGTCAGGGGAGCTCCTACGAGCAGTACTTC | CASSRGGQGSSYEQYF
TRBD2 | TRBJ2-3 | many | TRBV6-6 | TGTGCCAGCAGTTACTCGATCCAGCGGGAGCGTTCGGATACGCAGTATTTT | CASSYSIQRERSDTQYF
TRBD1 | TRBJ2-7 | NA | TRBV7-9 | TGTGCCAGCAGCTTAGGGCAGGGGGCCTACGAGCAGTACTTC | CASSLGQGAYEQYF
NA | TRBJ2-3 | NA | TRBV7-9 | TGTGCCAGCAGCTTATCAGGACGGTCCCGCGATACGCAGTATTTT | CASSLSGRSRDTQYF
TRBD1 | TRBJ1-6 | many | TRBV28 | TGTGCCAGCAGTTTCACACAGGGGTTAGATTCACCCCTCCACTTT | CASSFTQGLDSPLHF
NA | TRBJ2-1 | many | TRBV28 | TGTGCCACCGCGGGCGGCTCCTACAATGAGCAGTTCTTC | CATAGGSYNEQFF
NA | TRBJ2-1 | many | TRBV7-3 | TGTGCCAGCAGCTTAGGTCACAATGAGCAGTTCTTC | CASSLGHNEQFF
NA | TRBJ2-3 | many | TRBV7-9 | TGTGCCAGCAGTTCCGAACTAGCAGCAGGCACAGATACGCAGTATTTT | CASSSELAAGTDTQYF
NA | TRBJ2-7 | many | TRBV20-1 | TGCAGTGCTAGAGCGGGGGGCTTCACCTACGAGCAGTACTTC | CSARAGGFTYEQYF
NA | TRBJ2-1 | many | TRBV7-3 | TGTGCCAGCAGCTTAATCCAGGACTCGGAGCAGTTCTTC | CASSLIQDSEQFF
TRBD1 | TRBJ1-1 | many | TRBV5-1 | TGCGCCAGCAGCTTGGCCACAGGGGCCCTGAACACTGAAGCTTTCTTT | CASSLATGALNTEAFF
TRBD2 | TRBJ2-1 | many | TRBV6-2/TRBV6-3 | TGTGCCACCTTCCCCCGGACTAGCCTACTCTCGAGTTCCTACAATGAGCAGTTCTTC | CATFPRTSLLSSSYNEQFF
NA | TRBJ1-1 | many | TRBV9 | TGTGCCAGCAGCGTAGCGGCGAACACTGAAGCTTTCTTT | CASSVAANTEAFF
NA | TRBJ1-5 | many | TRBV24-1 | TGTGCCACCAGTGACCTCCGGTCCAGGTCAAGAAATCAGCCCCAGCATTTT | CATSDLRSRSRNQPQHF
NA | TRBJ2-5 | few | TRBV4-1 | TGCGCCAGCAGCCAAGAATGGGCAGGGCGGACGGAGACCCAGTACTTC | CASSQEWAGRTETQYF
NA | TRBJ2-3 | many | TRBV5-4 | TGTGCCAGCAGCTTGCCCCGTGCAGAAGATACGCAGTATTTT | CASSLPRAEDTQYF
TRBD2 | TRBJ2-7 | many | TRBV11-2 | TGTGCCAGCAGCAGGACTAGCGCCTACGAGCAGTACTTC | CASSRTSAYEQYF
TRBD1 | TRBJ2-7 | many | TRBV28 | TGTGCCAGCAGCTTACAGGGGAAAGCCTACGAGCAGTACTTC | CASSLQGKAYEQYF
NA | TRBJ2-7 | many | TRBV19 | TGTGCCAGTAGTAGAGACAGCGGTAGCTCCTACGAGCAGTACTTC | CASSRDSGSSYEQYF
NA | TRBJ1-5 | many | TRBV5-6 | TGTGCCAGCAGCCGCGGGGTTAGCAATCAGCCCCAGCATTTT | CASSRGVSNQPQHF
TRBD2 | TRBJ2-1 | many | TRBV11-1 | TGTGCCAGCAGCATACCTAGCGGGGGTCATGAGCAGTTCTTC | CASSIPSGGHEQFF
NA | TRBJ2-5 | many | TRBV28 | TGTGCCAGCAGTTTGGGACCCACCCGAGAGACCCAGTACTTC | CASSLGPTRETQYF
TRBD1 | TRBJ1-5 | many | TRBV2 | TGTGCCAGCAGCCAGGACAGGTACAATCAGCCCCAGCATTTT | CASSQDRYNQPQHF
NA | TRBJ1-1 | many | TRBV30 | TGTGCCTGGAGTACAACAGTTACGAACACTGAAGCTTTCTTT | CAWSTTVTNTEAFF
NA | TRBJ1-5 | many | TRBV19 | TGTGCCAGTAGTATGCCGGGTCTTAATCAGCCCCAGCATTTT | CASSMPGLNQPQHF
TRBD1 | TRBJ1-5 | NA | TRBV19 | TGTGCCAGTAGTATAGCGGGACAGGGGTACCATCAGCCCCAGCATTTT | CASSIAGQGYHQPQHF
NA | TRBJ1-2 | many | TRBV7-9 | TGTGCCAGCAGCTTAGCGGACAGTAACTATGGCTACACCTTC | CASSLADSNYGYTF
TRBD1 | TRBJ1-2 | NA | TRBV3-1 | TGTGCCAGCAGCCAGGGACAGACATATGGCTACACCTTC | CASSQGQTYGYTF
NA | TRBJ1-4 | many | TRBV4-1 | TGCGCCAGCAGCCAAGTCGGCGGGGGTTTTAATGAAAAACTGTTTTTT | CASSQVGGGFNEKLFF
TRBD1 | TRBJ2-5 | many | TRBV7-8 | TGTGCCAGCAGCTTAACAGGGGTTAAGGAGACCCAGTACTTC | CASSLTGVKETQYF
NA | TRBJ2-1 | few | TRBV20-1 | TGCAGTGCTATCGTACTGGCGAGCTCCTACAATGAGCAGTTCTTC | CSAIVLASSYNEQFF
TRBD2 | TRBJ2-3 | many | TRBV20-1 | TGCAGTGCCCCCAGCGGGGGCACAGATACGCAGTATTTT | CSAPSGGTDTQYF
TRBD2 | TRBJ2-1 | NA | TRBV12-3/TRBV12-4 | TGTGTCAGCAGTGGATGCCCACTAGCGGTGGTCGATGAGCAGTTCTTC | CVSSGCPLAVVDEQFF
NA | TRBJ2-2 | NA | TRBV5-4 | TGTGCCAGCAGCTTGAAAGCGTGGGCCGGGGAGCTGTTTTTT | CASSLKAWAGELFF
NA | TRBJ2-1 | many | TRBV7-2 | TGTGCCAGCAGCCGTACGGGGGCGGGGTACAATGAGCAGTTCTTC | CASSRTGAGYNEQFF
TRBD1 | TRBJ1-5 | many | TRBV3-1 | TGTGCCAGCAGCCTCGGACTCGGGACAGGGGGCTCTCAGCCCCAGCATTTT | CASSLGLGTGGSQPQHF
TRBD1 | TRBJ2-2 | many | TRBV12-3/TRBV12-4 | TGTGCCAGTAAGGGACAGGACTACACCGGGGAGCTGTTTTTT | CASKGQDYTGELFF
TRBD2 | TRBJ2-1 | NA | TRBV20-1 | TGCAGTGCTAGAGACCTACTAGCGTTGAACAATGAGCAGTTCTTC | CSARDLLALNNEQFF
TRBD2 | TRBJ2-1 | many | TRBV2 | TGTGCCAGCAGTCTCCGACTAGCGGGGTACAATGAGCAGTTCTTC | CASSLRLAGYNEQFF
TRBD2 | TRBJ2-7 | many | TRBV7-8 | TGTGCCAGCAGCTTAGTGTCGGGGGGACCCGCCTACGAGCAGTACTTC | CASSLVSGGPAYEQYF
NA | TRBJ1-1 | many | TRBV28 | TGTGCCAGCAAACTTTTAGATAACACTGAAGCTTTCTTT | CASKLLDNTEAFF
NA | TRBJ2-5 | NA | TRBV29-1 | TGCAGCGTTGAAAGCAGGGGAGGGACCCAGTACTTC | CSVESRGGTQYF
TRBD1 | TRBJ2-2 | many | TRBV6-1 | TGTGCCAGCAGTGATAGGGGACAGGGAGACACCGGGGAGCTGTTTTTT | CASSDRGQGDTGELFF
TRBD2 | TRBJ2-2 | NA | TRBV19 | TGTGCCAGTAGTACCCAAGTGGCGGGGGTTACGAACACCGGGGAGCTGTTTTTT | CASSTQVAGVTNTGELFF